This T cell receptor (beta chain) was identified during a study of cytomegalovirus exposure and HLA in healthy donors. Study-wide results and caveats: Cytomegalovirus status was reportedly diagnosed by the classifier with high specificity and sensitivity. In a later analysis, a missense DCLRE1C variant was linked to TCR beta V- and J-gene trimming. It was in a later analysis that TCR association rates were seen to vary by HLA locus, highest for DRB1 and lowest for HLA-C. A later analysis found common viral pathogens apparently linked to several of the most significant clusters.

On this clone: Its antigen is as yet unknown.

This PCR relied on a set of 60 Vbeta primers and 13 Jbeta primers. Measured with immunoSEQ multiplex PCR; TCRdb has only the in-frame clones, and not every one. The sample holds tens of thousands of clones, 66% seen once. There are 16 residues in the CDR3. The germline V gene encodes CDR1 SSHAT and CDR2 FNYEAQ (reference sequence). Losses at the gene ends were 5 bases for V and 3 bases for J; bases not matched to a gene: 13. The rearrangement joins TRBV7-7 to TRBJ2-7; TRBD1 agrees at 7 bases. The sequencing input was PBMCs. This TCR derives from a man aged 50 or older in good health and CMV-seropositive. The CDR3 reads CASSNQVRGGYYEQYF. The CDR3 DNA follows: TGTGCCAGCAGCAATCAGGTCCGAGGGGGCTACTACGAGCAGTACTTC.